These 21 T cell receptor beta chains were sequenced from one sample in a study of T cell responses to AZD1222 COVID-19 vaccine. Some clones are missing from TCRdb's copy, which holds only in-frame ones; the method was immunoSEQ multiplex PCR. Of some 140,000 clones in the sample, roughly 93% were seen once. The sequencing used peripheral blood, collected on day 0 of AZD1222 vaccination. These receptors all stem from an adult in good health.

This clone appeared once. This chain links TRBV29-1 with TRBJ2-4; no firm D call. V dropped 4 bases and J dropped 6 bases, with 10 bases sitting between them. The V gene's germline CDR1 is SQVTM and CDR2 ANQGSEA. CDR3 length equals 12 residues. The CDR3 nucleotides are TGCAGCGTTGGCAGGAGTCGAAACATTCAGTACTTC. Translation: CSVGRSRNIQYF.

The J gene is TRBJ1-1, the V gene TRBV3-1 (or the pseudogene TRBV3-2); unclear D gene. The length of the CDR3 is 17 residues. CDR1 and CDR2 from the germline V gene are LGHDT and YNNKEL (reference sequence). Between the trimmed V and J ends, which lost 0 bases and 1 base, there was a span of 15 bases. CDR3: CASSQDRMVLRNTEAFF. CDR3 in DNA: TGTGCCAGCAGCCAAGACAGGATGGTGTTACGGAACACTGAAGCTTTCTTT.

J is TRBJ1-5 and V is TRBV27; 7 bases line up with TRBD1. The CDR3 runs to 15 residues. The ends lost 6 bases at V and 4 bases at J; junction bases unmatched: 9. Germline CDR1 MNHEY, CDR2 SMNVEV (reference sequence). CDR3 bases: TGTGCCAGCAGAAACACAGGGGCGGGTAATCAGCCCCAGCATTTT. Translation gives CASRNTGAGNQPQHF.

This clone occurred once. The rearrangement uses TRBV13 and TRBJ1-6, with D possibly TRBD1 on 6 matching bases. Trimming took off 4 bases at V and 6 bases at J, with 10 bases between the two ends. The CDR3 contains 14 residues. Germline values: CDR1 PRHDT, CDR2 FYEKMQ (reference sequence). The CDR3 DNA reads as TGTGCCAGCAGCTCCCCGGACAGTAATTCACCCCTCCACTTT. Translating gives CASSSPDSNSPLHF. Full variable domain (missing parts from reference TRBV13 and TRBJ1-6): AAGVIQSPRHLIKEKRETATLKCYPIPRHDTVYWYQQGPGQDPQFLISFYEKMQSDKGSIPDRFSAQQFSDYHSELNMSSLELGDSALYFCASSSPDSNSPLHFGNGTRLTVT.

The chain couples TRBV2 to TRBJ1-5; maybe TRBD1 (5 bases). The CDR3 length is 14 residues. Trimming removed 6 bases at V and 5 bases at J, with 14 bases between. Looked up from germline, CDR1 is SNHLY and CDR2 is FYNNEI. The CDR3 loop reads CASRAGGRYQPQHF. The CDR3 nucleotides read TGTGCCAGCAGGGCCGGGGGTCGGTATCAGCCCCAGCATTTT.

The rearrangement uses TRBV13 and TRBJ1-2; D uncertain. The CDR3 covers 12 residues. Germline lookup yields CDR1 PRHDT and CDR2 FYEKMQ (reference sequence). V lost 4 bases and J 4 bases, leaving 7 bases between the germline ends. The CDR3 reads CASSSHSYGYTF. The CDR3 nucleotides read TGTGCCAGCAGCTCACACAGCTATGGCTACACCTTC.

The chain couples TRBV24-1 to TRBJ1-2; TRBD1 agrees at 7 bases. The junction had 2 bases not matched to a gene; V was cut back by 3 bases and J by 2 bases. The CDR3 has 14 residues. Germline lookup yields CDR1 KGHDR and CDR2 SFDVKD. The CDR3 reads CATSDPTGNYGYTF. The CDR3 nucleotides read TGTGCCACCAGTGATCCGACAGGGAACTATGGCTACACCTTC.

V usage is TRBV10-3 and J usage is TRBJ1-6; possible D gene TRBD1, 6 bases. This CDR3 has 14 residues. The V gene's germline CDR1 is ENHRY and CDR2 SYGVKD. With 6 bases removed from V and 6 bases from J, the gap between germline ends came to 12 bases. The CDR3 here is CAISRDTVNSPLHF. CDR3 coding DNA: TGTGCCATCAGCCGGGACACTGTTAATTCACCCCTCCACTTT.

The gene calls are TRBV18 and TRBJ2-7, with no clear D. CDR3 length: 12 residues. Germline V CDR1 and CDR2: KGHSH, LQKENI. The V and J ends lost 1 base and 3 bases respectively, with 4 bases between them. CDR3: CASSPRGYEQYF. The DNA of the CDR3 is TGTGCCAGCTCACCACGAGGCTACGAGCAGTACTTC.

Only one count was recorded for this clone. The rearrangement joins TRBV5-4 to TRBJ2-5; 7 bases map to TRBD1. The germline gives CDR1 SGHNT, CDR2 YYREEE (reference sequence). V trimming: 5 bases; J trimming: 1 base; junction bases outside the gene matches: 8. The CDR3 totals 15 residues. The CDR3 loop reads CASRVNRDSQETQYF. Written as DNA, the CDR3 is TGTGCCAGCAGGGTGAACCGGGACAGCCAAGAGACCCAGTACTTC.

This clone was seen a single time. The CDR3 nucleotides are TGCGCCAGCAGCCCACAGGACAGGCCGGGGCAGCCCCAGCATTTT. Encoded protein: CASSPQDRPGQPQHF. This chain links TRBV4-1 with TRBJ1-5; TRBD1 matches 7 bases. V was pared by 4 bases and J by 7 bases, with 10 bases of the junction left unmatched. This CDR3 is built from 15 residues. The V gene's germline CDR1 is MGHRA and CDR2 YSYEKL.

The CDR3 DNA follows: TGCGCCAGCAGCTTGGCCACGGCGAGCAGGGCCTATGGCTACACCTTC. This sequence encodes CASSLATASRAYGYTF. The rearrangement joins TRBV5-1 to TRBJ1-2, with TRBD1 as a possible D gene (5 bases). From germline, CDR1 is SGHRS and CDR2 YFSETQ. The CDR3 consists of 16 residues. V was pared by 0 bases and J by 4 bases, with 16 bases between.

The V gene is TRBV6-5, the J gene TRBJ2-5, with unresolved D. The CDR3 runs 16 residues. Germline CDR1 MNHEY, CDR2 SVGAGI. Trimming removed 0 bases from V and 2 bases from J, with 13 bases in between. In nucleotides, the CDR3 is TGTGCCAGCAGTTACTCGCCCGGATGGCTACAAGAGACCCAGTACTTC. Its protein product is CASSYSPGWLQETQYF.

The chain combines TRBV5-1 with TRBJ2-5; maybe TRBD1 (6 bases). From germline, CDR1 is SGHRS and CDR2 YFSETQ. The CDR3 loop spans 15 amino acids. The V and J ends lost 2 bases and 2 bases respectively, with 13 bases between them. CDR3 region: CASSFIGQQQETQYF. In nucleotides, the CDR3 is TGCGCCAGCAGCTTCATCGGACAGCAGCAAGAGACCCAGTACTTC. Using reference TRBV5-1 and TRBJ2-5 for the parts outside the CDR3, the full variable domain is KAGVTQTPRYLIKTRGQQVTLSCSPISGHRSVSWYQQTPGQGLQFLFEYFSETQRNKGNFPGRFSGRQFSNSRSEMNVSTLELGDSALYLCASSFIGQQQETQYFGPGTRLLVL.

This clone was picked up one time. The CDR3 sequence: CASSGLQGLSNQPQHF. The CDR3 nucleotides read TGTGCCAGCAGTGGACTACAGGGTTTAAGCAATCAGCCCCAGCATTTT. The rearrangement joins TRBV6-1 to TRBJ1-5; D is perhaps TRBD1 (6 bases). Trimming removed 4 bases at V and 1 base at J, with 14 bases between. The CDR3 sequence is 16 residues long. Germline V CDR1 and CDR2: MNHNS, SASEGT.

This clone was recorded a few times. The chain joins TRBV5-1 to TRBJ1-2; 8 bases match TRBD1. V shed 2 bases, J shed 4 bases, and the junction held 7 bases outside the gene matches. Germline V CDR1 and CDR2: SGHRS, YFSETQ. This CDR3 has 15 amino acids. The chain's CDR3 is CASSFSQGDGYGYTF. DNA for the CDR3: TGCGCCAGCAGCTTCTCACAGGGGGACGGCTATGGCTACACCTTC.

The sample holds one count of this clone. The V and J genes are TRBV27 and TRBJ1-6; maybe TRBD1 (5 bases). Germline lookup yields CDR1 MNHEY and CDR2 SMNVEV (reference sequence). CDR3 length: 14 residues. Trimming left V 7 bases short and J 5 bases short, with 12 bases between. CDR3 protein: CASMEGFDNSPLHF. The CDR3 bases are TGTGCCAGCATGGAGGGGTTTGATAATTCACCCCTCCACTTT.

This clone was counted a single time. This chain joins TRBV4-3 and TRBJ2-1; the match to TRBD1 covers 10 bases. Germline V gene data show CDR1 as LGHNA and CDR2 as YSLEER. The CDR3 loop spans 13 amino acids. V was pared by 3 bases and J by 10 bases, with 3 bases of the junction left unmatched. For the CDR3, the DNA is TGCGCCAGCAGCCATGGGACAGGGGTAGAGCAGTTCTTC. This codes for CASSHGTGVEQFF.

The CDR3 here is CATSRGTGSSTDTQYF. The CDR3 DNA reads as TGTGCCACCAGCAGAGGAACAGGGAGTAGCACAGATACGCAGTATTTT. The rearrangement joins TRBV15 to TRBJ2-3, with a weak D call TRBD1 (6 bases). V lost 1 base to trimming and J lost 0 bases, with 11 bases between them. Germline lookup yields CDR1 LNHNV and CDR2 YYDKDF (reference sequence). The CDR3 sequence is 16 residues long. The full variable domain, with the rest looked up from reference TRBV15 and TRBJ2-3, is DAMVIQNPRYQVTQFGKPVTLSCSQTLNHNVMYWYQQKSSQAPKLLFHYYDKDFNNEADTPDNFQSRRPNTSFCFLDIRSPGLGDTAMYLCATSRGTGSSTDTQYFGPGTRLTVL.

This chain connects TRBV12-3 or TRBV12-4 to TRBJ1-1; D uncertain. CDR3 length: 12 amino acids. Trimming shortened V by 7 bases and J by 1 base, and 7 bases separated the two germline ends. The CDR3 spells CASMEGNTEAFF. Written as DNA, the CDR3 is TGTGCCAGCATGGAGGGGAACACTGAAGCTTTCTTT.

The V call is TRBV7-9, the J call TRBJ2-1, with D uncertain. Trimming cost V 4 bases and J 2 bases, with 6 bases left between them. Germline CDR1 SEHNR, CDR2 FQNEAQ (reference sequence). The CDR3 runs 13 residues. CDR3: CASSSFAYNEQFF. DNA of the CDR3: TGTGCCAGCAGCTCCTTTGCCTACAATGAGCAGTTCTTC.